In its sample, the clone carrying this T cell receptor beta chain was seen once. This entry belongs to a study of blood T cell repertoires in COVID-19. Overall study context: Italy, Spain and the United States were the sources of the convalescent and acute COVID-19 samples. T cells, B-cell-depleted T cells, or PBMCs supplied cDNA or gDNA.

The method was immunoSEQ multiplex PCR; TCRdb's version includes in-frame clones alone and lacks a portion of them. This sample has 150,000 to 200,000 clones, with around 90% found just once. The CDR3 runs 14 residues. Germline V lookup: CDR1 SGHRS, CDR2 YFSETQ. V dropped 0 bases and J dropped 5; count of bases not matched to a gene: 2. This receptor was identified in a man between 45 and 60 years old with acute or convalescent COVID-19. The sequenced sample was peripheral blood. The chain has TRBV5-1 and TRBJ2-1, with 7 bases lining up with TRBD1. The CDR3 DNA reads as TGCGCCAGCAGCTTGGTCGGGACAGACAATGAGCAGTTCTTC. The encoded protein is CASSLVGTDNEQFF.